These T cell receptor beta chains were read from a single sample in a study of OX40 agonist ivuxolimab in advanced cancers. TCRdb's copy holds only in-frame clones and misses some; the assay was immunoSEQ multiplex PCR. The repertoire holds about 68,000 clones, with roughly 80% as singletons. This material consisted of CD4+ or CD8+ T cells sorted from blood, taken in a trial of the OX40 agonist ivuxolimab. All receptors come from an adult with an advanced solid tumor such as melanoma, head and neck, liver or kidney cancer. Each CDR3 is given with its conserved first and last residue. Each record gives: V gene, CDR3 length, D gene, J gene, CDR3 protein. The D gene is left open where the match is weak.

V: TRBV7-9; length: 15; D: .; J: TRBJ1-2; CDR3: CASSLASGPGYGYTF
V: TRBV5-4; length: 15; D: TRBD1; J: TRBJ1-1; CDR3: CASSRPGTGGTEAFF
V: TRBV5-4; length: 14; D: .; J: TRBJ2-3; CDR3: CASTPGGPADTQYF
V: TRBV5-1; length: 16; D: .; J: TRBJ2-3; CDR3: CASSLEGGLGTDTQYF
V: TRBV12-5; length: 15; D: TRBD1; J: TRBJ2-2; CDR3: CASGPGQANTGELFF
V: TRBV19; length: 14; D: TRBD1; J: TRBJ1-5; CDR3: CASTGGEVHQPQHF
V: TRBV15; length: 11; D: .; J: TRBJ2-4; CDR3: CATSSLGIQYF
V: TRBV2; length: 15; D: .; J: TRBJ2-1; CDR3: CASSTSGSLYNEQFF
V: TRBV6-5; length: 13; D: .; J: TRBJ1-2; CDR3: CASSYQSNYGYTF
V: TRBV4-1; length: 16; D: .; J: TRBJ1-1; CDR3: CASSHPYTGSDTEAFF
V: TRBV18; length: 14; D: .; J: TRBJ2-3; CDR3: CASSRTASTDTQYF
V: TRBV25-1; length: 14; D: .; J: TRBJ1-4; CDR3: CASSVPGANEKLFF
V: TRBV28; length: 13; D: .; J: TRBJ1-2; CDR3: CASRPTSDYGYTF
V: TRBV27; length: 14; D: TRBD1; J: TRBJ1-2; CDR3: CASSLFGTGVGYTF
V: TRBV11-3; length: 16; D: .; J: TRBJ2-5; CDR3: CASSWGISGLQETQYF
V: TRBV20-1; length: 10; D: .; J: TRBJ2-3; CDR3: CSAFPYTQYF
V: TRBV2; length: 17; D: TRBD1; J: TRBJ1-2; CDR3: CASSELATGSRNYGYTF
V: TRBV7-9; length: 12; D: .; J: TRBJ2-3; CDR3: CASSSFVDTQYF
V: TRBV2; length: 15; D: TRBD1; J: TRBJ2-5; CDR3: CASRYDRGSQETQYF
V: TRBV7-3; length: 15; D: .; J: TRBJ2-3; CDR3: CASSPSAGTQDTQYF
V: TRBV18; length: 14; D: .; J: TRBJ2-7; CDR3: CASSAGTSSYEQYF
V: TRBV9; length: 14; D: .; J: TRBJ1-5; CDR3: CASSPTGIYQPQHF
V: TRBV19; length: 14; D: .; J: TRBJ2-2; CDR3: CASSHRVNTGELFF
V: TRBV4-2; length: 14; D: .; J: TRBJ2-3; CDR3: CASSQAVGTDTQYF
V: TRBV12-5; length: 11; D: .; J: TRBJ1-2; CDR3: CASGQGYGYTF
V: TRBV6-1; length: 11; D: .; J: TRBJ2-7; CDR3: CASSRGYEQYF
V: TRBV27; length: 13; D: .; J: TRBJ2-5; CDR3: CASSFAGRETQYF
V: TRBV5-1; length: 15; D: .; J: TRBJ1-2; CDR3: CASSLAKDGTGGYTF
V: TRBV6-1; length: 15; D: .; J: TRBJ1-2; CDR3: CASSGTAIGLYGYTF
V: TRBV19; length: 19; D: TRBD2; J: TRBJ2-4; CDR3: CASSSPLAGRGITKNIQYF
V: TRBV9; length: 15; D: .; J: TRBJ2-3; CDR3: CASSVTGASTDTQYF
V: TRBV5-1; length: 15; D: .; J: TRBJ2-7; CDR3: CASSLHPGTNYEQYF
V: TRBV28; length: 14; D: .; J: TRBJ2-7; CDR3: CASGLGATGYEQYF
V: TRBV30; length: 14; D: .; J: TRBJ2-7; CDR3: CAWSPGHGAYEQYF
V: TRBV2; length: 13; D: TRBD1; J: TRBJ1-1; CDR3: CASVGTGTGEAFF
V: TRBV21-1; length: 14; D: .; J: TRBJ2-5; CDR3: CARDRDKCQETQYF
V: TRBV30; length: 11; D: .; J: TRBJ1-1; CDR3: CASDRNTEAFF
V: TRBV9; length: 16; D: TRBD1; J: TRBJ2-3; CDR3: CASSGGTGGLTDTQYF
V: TRBV18; length: 12; D: .; J: TRBJ1-1; CDR3: CASYRGDTEAFF
V: TRBV5-1; length: 15; D: .; J: TRBJ2-3; CDR3: CASSLGVISTDTQYF
V: TRBV5-4; length: 16; D: .; J: TRBJ2-1; CDR3: CASSPGAGHGTDEQFF
V: TRBV28; length: 15; D: TRBD2; J: TRBJ2-1; CDR3: CASSLSTSGSPEQFF
V: TRBV7-6; length: 18; D: TRBD2; J: TRBJ2-4; CDR3: CASSPRTGTSGRGDIQYF
V: TRBV10-3; length: 16; D: TRBD1; J: TRBJ1-1; CDR3: CAISAFGTRDSTEAFF
V: TRBV7-9; length: 17; D: .; J: TRBJ2-4; CDR3: CASSSTGGEGRTDIQYF
V: TRBV30; length: 13; D: .; J: TRBJ1-5; CDR3: CAWSMGGNQPQHF